This T cell receptor (beta chain) stems from a study of relationships among human T cell subsets (dated by TCRdb to about 2010). Looking at the study overall: Eight distinct blood T cell populations were sequenced: pan T, CD8 cytotoxic, regulatory, Th1, Th2, naive plus transitional, activated and memory cells.

A remark on this clonotype: The clone's antigen remains unknown. Within one base of it there is no much larger clone, and no base qualities were kept.

The V and J ends are trimmed by 2 bases and 0 bases, leaving 5 bases between them. The CDR3 goes from the cysteine to the phenylalanine over 14 residues. The kept DNA is CDR3 alone, 42 bases in frame from the first base. The full study reports these points: Across the seven subsets, no statistically significant differences turned up in V, D and J usage, CDR3 length, or N-nucleotide additions. Substantial sharing of CDR3s among Th1, Th2 and regulatory T cells was interpreted as suggestive of stochastic cell fate choices. Over 60% of CD8+ cytotoxic sequences belonged to clones with over 100 reads, whereas regulatory and Th2 subsets showed few such clones. A CD4+CD8+ double-positive population could not be excluded by the bead-based sorting. T cell counts went unrecorded for a couple of pan T samples, which were processed alongside pan B cells.

The method was multiplex PCR. TCRdb names 454 GS FLX as the instrument used. Semiquantitative ARM-PCR was used to amplify the TCR alpha and beta CDR3 regions from mRNA. In ARM-PCR, tagged nested gene-specific primers were used first, and communal superprimers then performed exponential amplification. Before the second amplification round was performed on first-round PCR products, the nested primers were removed by exonuclease. The amplicons were sequenced on the 454 platform, which can rapidly sequence millions of DNA fragments without cloning bias. A read mappable to both V and J germline segments was defined as an effective read. As for how the authors treated the data: IRmap, which uses pyromap, a Smith-Waterman modification adapted to 454 sequencing errors, was used to assign reads to germline V, D and J segments. D-beta assignments were filtered with cutoffs set at the 99th percentile of alignment scores obtained from simulated random sequences. The CDR3 was taken to be the amino acids lying between the conserved V-segment Y[YFLI]C motif and the J-segment [FW]GXGT motif. Repertoire diversity was estimated with a compound Poisson process model previously applied to large-scale EST data. A procedure for detecting cross-contamination was applied so that sample contamination could be argued against as the origin of shared CDR3s. Clones were called with MiXCR by TCRdb after fastp trimmed the public reads at Q25, and only in-frame beta chains were retained. Rows are combined by CDR3 protein, so each entry shows the most common genes and DNA. None of the V and J calls come from the authors' own analysis; TCRdb made them. The sample records about 15,000 distinct CDR3 sequences, 62% of which are singletons. The ten most abundant clones make up 35% of the sample.

To isolate the T cell subsets, Miltenyi superparamagnetic beads coated with subset-specific monoclonal antibodies were used. Every T cell population came from peripheral blood. Ficoll separation of whole blood yielded mononuclear cells, and anti-CD14 microbeads were then used to deplete the monocytes. Isolated cell populations were immediately resuspended in RNAprotect reagent. The pan T sample consisted of CD3+ T cells in general. Sequencing input: total T cells sorted from blood. The sample's cell subset or site label is to be understood as: CD3+ T cells in general. Recombination joined TRBV12-3 or TRBV12-4 with TRBJ2-4; the D gene identity is not certain. The receptor was derived from a man aged 35 to 55 in good health. Read as DNA, the sequence is TGTGCCAGCAGTTTAACATTAGCCAAAAACATTCAGTACTTC. This translates into CASSLTLAKNIQYF.